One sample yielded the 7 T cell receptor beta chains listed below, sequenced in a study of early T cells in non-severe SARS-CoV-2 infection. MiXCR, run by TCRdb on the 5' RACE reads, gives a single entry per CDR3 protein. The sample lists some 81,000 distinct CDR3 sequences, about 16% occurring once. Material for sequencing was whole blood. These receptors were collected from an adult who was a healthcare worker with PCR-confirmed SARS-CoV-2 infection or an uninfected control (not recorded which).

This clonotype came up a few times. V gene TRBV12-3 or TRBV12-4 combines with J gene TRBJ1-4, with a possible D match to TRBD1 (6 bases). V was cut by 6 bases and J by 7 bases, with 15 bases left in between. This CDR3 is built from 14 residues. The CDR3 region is CASRETGDGEKLFF. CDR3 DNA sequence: TGTGCCAGCAGGGAGACAGGTGATGGTGAAAAACTGTTTTTT.

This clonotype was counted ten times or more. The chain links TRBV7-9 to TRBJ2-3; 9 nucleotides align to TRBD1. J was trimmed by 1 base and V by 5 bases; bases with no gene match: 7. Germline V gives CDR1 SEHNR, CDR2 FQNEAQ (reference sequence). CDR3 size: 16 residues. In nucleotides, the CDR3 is TGTGCCAGCAGCCTCCTCCGGGACAGGGGCACAGATACGCAGTATTTT. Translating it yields CASSLLRDRGTDTQYF.

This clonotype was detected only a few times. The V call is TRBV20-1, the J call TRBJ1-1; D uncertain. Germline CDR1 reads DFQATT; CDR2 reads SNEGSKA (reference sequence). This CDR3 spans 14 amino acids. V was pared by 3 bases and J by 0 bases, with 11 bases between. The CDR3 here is CSARKDGMNTEAFF. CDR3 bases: TGCAGTGCTAGGAAAGACGGAATGAACACTGAAGCTTTCTTT.

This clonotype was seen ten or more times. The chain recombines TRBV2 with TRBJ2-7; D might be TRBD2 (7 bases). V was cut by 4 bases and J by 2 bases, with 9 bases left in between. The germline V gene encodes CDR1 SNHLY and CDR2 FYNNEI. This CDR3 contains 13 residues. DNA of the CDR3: TGTGCCAGCAGTGGGGGGGGCCCCTACGAGCAGTACTTC. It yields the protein CASSGGGPYEQYF. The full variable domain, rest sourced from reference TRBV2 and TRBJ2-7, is EPEVTQTPSHQVTQMGQEVILRCVPISNHLYFYWYRQILGQKVEFLVSFYNNEISEKSEIFDDQFSVERPDGSNFTLKIRSTKLEDSAMYFCASSGGGPYEQYFGPGTRLTVT.

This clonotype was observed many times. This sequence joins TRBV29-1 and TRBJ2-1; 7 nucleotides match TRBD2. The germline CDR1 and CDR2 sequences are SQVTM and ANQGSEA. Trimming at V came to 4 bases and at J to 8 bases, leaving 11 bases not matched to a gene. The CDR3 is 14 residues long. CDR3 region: CSVVGGRSVDEQFF. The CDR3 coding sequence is TGCAGCGTTGTAGGCGGGAGAAGTGTTGATGAGCAGTTCTTC.

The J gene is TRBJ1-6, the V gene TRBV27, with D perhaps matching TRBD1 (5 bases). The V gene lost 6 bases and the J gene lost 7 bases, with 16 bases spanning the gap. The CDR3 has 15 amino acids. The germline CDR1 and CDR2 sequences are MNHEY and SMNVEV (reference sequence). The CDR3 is CASRLMRGANSPLHF. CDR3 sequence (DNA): TGTGCCAGCAGACTGATGCGAGGGGCAAATTCACCCCTCCACTTT.

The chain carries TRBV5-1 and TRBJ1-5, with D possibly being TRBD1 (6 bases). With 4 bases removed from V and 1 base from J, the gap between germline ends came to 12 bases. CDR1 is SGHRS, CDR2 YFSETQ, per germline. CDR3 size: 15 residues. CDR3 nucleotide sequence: TGCGCCAGCAGCCGGTCAACAGGGAGCAATCAGCCCCAGCATTTT. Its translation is CASSRSTGSNQPQHF.